These 3 T cell receptor beta chains were all obtained from the same sample, sequenced in a study of blood T cell repertoires in COVID-19. Sequenced by immunoSEQ multiplex PCR; TCRdb stores in-frame clones only, minus some. Here the sample spans about 210,000 clones, approximately 90% being singletons. Source material: PBMCs or T cells enriched from blood (not recorded which). The receptor source for this set is a man in his thirties or forties who had recovered from COVID-19.

The chain combines TRBV21-1 with TRBJ1-6; no DNA check was done on the table's D call, TRBD1. TRBV21-1 is classified as a pseudogene. CDR3 size: 17 residues. This CDR3 reads CASSKDELRGGDSPLHF. DNA for the CDR3: TGTGCCAGCAGCAAAGATGAACTTAGGGGTGGGGATTCACCCCTCCACTTT.

This rearrangement joins TRBV9 to TRBJ1-4; TRBD1 matches 8 bases. From germline, CDR1 is SGDLS and CDR2 YYNGEE. The CDR3 length is 14 residues. J gave up 6 bases and V 5 bases, and 6 bases lay outside the gene matches. In DNA, the CDR3 is TGTGCCAGCAGTGAAGACAGGGGTGATGAAAAACTGTTTTTT. The encoded protein is CASSEDRGDEKLFF.

Concerning this clone itself: Other nucleotide sequences from this sample produce the same CDR3. The chain uses TRBV6-1 and TRBJ2-3, with 12 bases aligning to TRBD2. V trimming: 3 bases; J trimming: 4 bases; junction bases outside the gene matches: 2. The CDR3 runs 15 residues. Germline assignment: CDR1 MNHNS and CDR2 SASEGT. CDR3 protein: CASSELAGGPDTQYF. CDR3 sequence (DNA): TGTGCCAGCAGTGAGCTAGCGGGAGGGCCAGATACGCAGTATTTT.